Following are 31 T cell receptor beta chains from one sample sequenced in a study of blood T cells in healthy people across ages (dated by TCRdb to 2014 to 2015). Library preparation used 5' RACE. Sequencing instrument: Illumina HiSeq 2500. A second PCR of roughly 6 to 12 cycles was run with a J-beta primer mix and a sample-barcoded 5' primer. TCRdb reworked the public reads: Q25 trimming with fastp, MiXCR clone assembly, productive beta chains retained. Under each unique CDR3 protein, matching rows form one entry showing the most common genes and DNA. A total of 500,000 to 650,000 distinct CDR3 sequences appear in this sample, about 27% of them only once. Clones ranked in the top ten supply about 3.3% of the sample. This same sample was also taken into another study, of T cells of mothers and their children.

Sequencing used blood. These receptor sequences come from a boy aged 2 to 9 in good health.

The V call is TRBV29-1, the J call TRBJ2-2; D might be TRBD1 (5 bases). The CDR3 totals 11 residues. The V end was cut by 7 bases, the J end by 6 bases, with 9 bases between. Germline values: CDR1 SQVTM, CDR2 ANQGSEA. CDR3 sequence (DNA): TGCAGCGCCAGGGCTTCCGGGGAGCTGTTTTTT. Translation: CSARASGELFF.

The sample holds a few counts of this clonotype. This rearrangement joins TRBV12-3 or TRBV12-4 to TRBJ2-5; D tentatively fits TRBD1 or TRBD2 (5 bases each). V was pared by 5 bases and J by 3 bases, with 16 bases between. The CDR3 loop spans 15 amino acids. CDR3 nucleotide sequence: TGTGCCAGCAGTCTCCCTCCGGGGCGGGAAGAGACCCAGTACTTC. This translates into CASSLPPGREETQYF.

This clonotype was seen a handful of times. The chain carries TRBV4-3 and TRBJ1-5; D may be TRBD1 (5 bases). The germline V gene has CDR1 LGHNA and CDR2 YSLEER. The V end lost 0 bases, the J end lost 2 bases, and 8 bases lay between the germline ends. CDR3 length: 15 residues. The CDR3 region has the DNA TGCGCCAGCAGCCAAGATTGGGGGGGCAATCAGCCCCAGCATTTT. Protein sequence: CASSQDWGGNQPQHF.

This CDR3 is CAISESTLGLDIQYF. The CDR3 nucleotides read TGTGCCATCAGTGAGTCGACCTTGGGATTAGACATTCAGTACTTC. V usage is TRBV10-3 and J usage is TRBJ2-4, with D uncertain. The CDR3 extends over 15 amino acids. Deletions cut 0 bases from V and 8 bases from J, with 14 bases between. Germline V CDR1 and CDR2: ENHRY, SYGVKD.

The table lists this clonotype with a few counts. The rearrangement links TRBV29-1 to TRBJ2-5; possible D gene TRBD2, 6 bases. The J call is in doubt because the DNA end fits TRBJ2-1 better. Germline V lookup: CDR1 SQVTM, CDR2 ANQGSEA. This CDR3 is 11 amino acids long. CDR3 in DNA: TGCAGCTTCGGGAGTATAAATGAGCAGTTCTTC. This translates into CSFGSINEQFF.

V usage is TRBV5-1 and J usage is TRBJ2-7; maybe TRBD1 (5 bases). The CDR3 runs to 14 residues. Trimming took 3 bases from V and 2 from J, leaving 12 bases between them. Looked up from germline, CDR1 is SGHRS and CDR2 is YFSETQ. The CDR3 DNA reads as TGCGCCAGCAGCTCCGCTCTGGGGCCCTACGAGCAGTACTTC. Protein sequence: CASSSALGPYEQYF. The full variable domain, its missing parts supplied by reference TRBV5-1 and TRBJ2-7, is KAGVTQTPRYLIKTRGQQVTLSCSPISGHRSVSWYQQTPGQGLQFLFEYFSETQRNKGNFPGRFSGRQFSNSRSEMNVSTLELGDSALYLCASSSALGPYEQYFGPGTRLTVT.

The sample holds a few counts of this clonotype. This sequence joins TRBV4-3 and TRBJ1-1, with TRBD1 as a possible D gene (5 bases). Germline V gene lookup returns CDR1 LGHNA and CDR2 YSLEER. The CDR3 is 16 amino acids. Trimming cost V 0 bases and J 3 bases, with 14 bases left between them. The CDR3 DNA sequence: TGCGCCAGCAGCCAAGATGGCGGCAGGGTGTACACTGAAGCTTTCTTT. Its translation is CASSQDGGRVYTEAFF.

There are a few counts of this clonotype. V gene TRBV3-1 combines with J gene TRBJ2-1, with 7 bases lining up with TRBD2. Trimming cost V 0 bases and J 3 bases; bases outside gene matches: 5. This CDR3 is 16 amino acids long. The germline CDR1 and CDR2 sequences are LGHDT and YNNKEL (reference sequence). CDR3 protein: CASSQDFGGFYNEQFF. The CDR3 bases are TGTGCCAGCAGCCAAGATTTCGGGGGGTTCTACAATGAGCAGTTCTTC.

In its sample, this clonotype was seen a few times. This sequence joins TRBV5-1 and TRBJ2-7; the D gene is possibly TRBD1 (7 bases). Germline CDR1 SGHRS, CDR2 YFSETQ. V was clipped by 4 bases and J by 2 bases, with 13 bases between them. The CDR3 is made up of 14 amino acids. CDR3 residues: CASSPGGLTYEQYF. In nucleotides, the CDR3 is TGCGCCAGCAGCCCAGGGGGGCTCACCTACGAGCAGTACTTC.

The chain is built from TRBV6-1 and TRBJ1-4; TRBD1 might be the D (5 bases). This CDR3 spans 13 amino acids. In germline, CDR1 is MNHNS, CDR2 SASEGT. Trimming stripped 8 bases from V and 6 bases from J, with 13 bases between. This CDR3 reads CASGGVRDEKLFF. The CDR3 coding sequence is TGTGCCAGCGGGGGAGTCCGGGATGAAAAACTGTTTTTT.

This clonotype came up a few times. The chain links TRBV15 to TRBJ2-5; 14 bases agree with TRBD2. V was pared by 9 bases and J by 1 base, with 10 bases of the junction left unmatched. CDR1 and CDR2 (germline): LNHNV, YYDKDF (reference sequence). This CDR3 contains 17 residues. This CDR3 is CATAPAGLAGGQETQYF. CDR3 DNA: TGTGCCACTGCCCCTGCCGGACTAGCGGGGGGCCAAGAGACCCAGTACTTC.

In this sample, this clonotype turned up a few times. This sequence joins TRBV7-9 and TRBJ2-1; 7 positions agree with TRBD1. Germline V gene lookup returns CDR1 SEHNR and CDR2 FQNEAQ (reference sequence). With V trimmed by 5 bases and J by 1 base, 11 bases remained unmatched. The CDR3 covers 17 residues. CDR3 loop: CASSPPEPGQSYNEQFF. The CDR3 DNA reads TGTGCCAGCAGCCCTCCGGAACCGGGACAGTCCTACAATGAGCAGTTCTTC.

This clonotype is a singleton in its sample. The rearrangement joins TRBV9 to TRBJ2-2, with a weak D call TRBD1 (6 bases). The length of the CDR3 is 14 residues. Germline V gene lookup returns CDR1 SGDLS and CDR2 YYNGEE. V gave up 2 bases and J gave up 6 bases, with 11 bases separating them. DNA of the CDR3: TGTGCCAGCAGCGTGGACGCAGGGGCCGGGGAGCTGTTTTTT. Translated, it gives CASSVDAGAGELFF.

The chain uses TRBV7-2 and TRBJ2-5, with D possibly matching TRBD1 (6 bases). The end of the DNA aligns better with TRBJ2-1, so the J call may be wrong. This CDR3 is built from 13 residues. Germline V gene lookup returns CDR1 SGHTA and CDR2 FQGNSA. CDR3 in amino acids: CASSLVRQGEQFF. DNA for the CDR3: TGTGCCAGCAGCTTAGTGCGTCAGGGGGAGCAGTTCTTC.

Only a few counts were recorded for this clonotype. The V call is TRBV20-1, the J call TRBJ2-1, with 7 bases that match TRBD1. CDR1 and CDR2 from the germline V gene are DFQATT and SNEGSKA (reference sequence). V gave up 5 bases and J gave up 5 bases; unmatched junction bases: 6. The CDR3 is made up of 13 amino acids. The DNA of the CDR3 is TGCAGTGCTGATGGGACAGCCAACAATGAGCAGTTCTTC. Protein product: CSADGTANNEQFF.

This clonotype was recorded many times. This chain connects TRBV6-2 or TRBV6-3 to TRBJ2-1; 8 bases are a match to TRBD2. Trimming cost V 6 bases and J 7 bases; bases outside gene matches: 5. The CDR3 has 13 residues. Per the germline V gene, CDR1 is MNHEY and CDR2 is SVGEGT. The CDR3 nucleotides are TGTGCCAGCAGACTAGCGGTGTGGAATGAGCAGTTCTTC. Protein product: CASRLAVWNEQFF.

V usage is TRBV6-5 and J usage is TRBJ1-2, with a possible D match to TRBD1 (5 bases). Germline V CDR1 and CDR2: MNHEY, SVGAGI. Trimming left V 3 bases short and J 8 bases short, with 16 bases between. The CDR3 is 14 amino acids. The CDR3 is CASSYQGGTSGYTF. The CDR3 coding sequence is TGTGCCAGCAGTTATCAGGGAGGGACGTCCGGCTACACCTTC.

This clonotype showed up just a few times. The chain couples TRBV29-1 to TRBJ1-2, with D maybe TRBD1 (6 bases). This CDR3 is built from 13 residues. Germline V gene sequence: CDR1 SQVTM, CDR2 ANQGSEA. The germline V and J ends were trimmed by 5 bases and 2 bases, with 12 bases remaining between them. The CDR3 DNA reads as TGCAGCGTTCAGGGGTCATACAACTATGGCTACACCTTC. Amino acid sequence: CSVQGSYNYGYTF.

A few counts support this clonotype. V and J are TRBV12-3 or TRBV12-4 and TRBJ2-7; tentative D call: TRBD1 (5 bases). With 3 bases removed from V and 3 bases from J, the gap between germline ends came to 12 bases. The CDR3 covers 14 residues. CDR3 sequence: CASSFPGQDYEQYF. The CDR3, as DNA: TGTGCCAGCAGTTTCCCAGGGCAAGACTACGAGCAGTACTTC.

This clonotype turned up a few times. CDR3 in amino acids: CASSYGAGLNEKLFF. CDR3 coding DNA: TGTGCCAGCAGTTACGGGGCAGGGTTAAATGAAAAACTGTTTTTT. The chain employs TRBV6-5 and TRBJ1-4, with D perhaps TRBD1 (5 bases). The CDR3 consists of 15 residues. Deletions cut 2 bases from V and 5 bases from J, with 12 bases between. Germline values: CDR1 MNHEY, CDR2 SVGAGI.

Here the CDR3 reads CSVSGTSGSYEQYF. Written as DNA, the CDR3 is TGCAGCGTTTCCGGGACTAGCGGTTCCTACGAGCAGTACTTC. This chain links TRBV29-1 with TRBJ2-7; TRBD2 aligns across 11 bases. Unmatched junction bases numbered 4, after V lost 5 bases and J lost 1 base. CDR1 and CDR2 from the germline V gene are SQVTM and ANQGSEA. The CDR3 has 14 amino acids.

The rearrangement uses TRBV6-6 and TRBJ1-1, with D possibly being TRBD1 (5 bases). The CDR3 extends over 15 amino acids. V lost 2 bases and J 5 bases, leaving 15 bases between the germline ends. Germline V gene lookup returns CDR1 MNHNY and CDR2 SVGAGI (reference sequence). CDR3: CASSYVDGGRTEAFF. The CDR3, as DNA: TGTGCCAGCAGTTACGTTGATGGGGGGAGGACTGAAGCTTTCTTT.

This clonotype turned up a few times. The chain has TRBV12-3 or TRBV12-4 and TRBJ1-6, with TRBD1 as a possible D gene (5 bases). The CDR3 length is 12 residues. Trimming removed 7 bases at V and 14 bases at J, with 15 bases between. The CDR3 DNA follows: TGTGCCAGCAACGGTGGGGACCGTACCCTCCACTTT. Translation gives CASNGGDRTLHF.

Points on this clonotype: Since no conserved phenylalanine or tryptophan closes the CDR3, a read error is the likely cause. V usage is TRBV10-2 and J usage is TRBJ2-4; 15 nucleotides align to TRBD2. This CDR3 contains 19 residues. V dropped 6 bases and J dropped 1; count of bases not matched to a gene: 10. Germline-derived CDR1 and CDR2 are WSHSY and SAAADI. CDR3 in DNA: TGCGCCAGCAGGATAGGACTAGCGGGAGGGTCTCCCGCCAAAAACATTCAGTACCTC. It encodes CASRIGLAGGSPAKNIQYL.

This clonotype was detected a few times. This rearrangement joins TRBV5-1 to TRBJ2-5; D unclear. Germline CDR1 SGHRS, CDR2 YFSETQ. V was shortened by 0 bases and J by 4 bases, with 7 bases between the two germline ends. CDR3 length equals 13 residues. Here the CDR3 DNA reads TGCGCCAGCAGCTTGGACAACTTAGAGACCCAGTACTTC. It is translated as CASSLDNLETQYF.

This clonotype was counted only a few times. The J gene is TRBJ2-7, the V gene TRBV20-1, with 8 bases lining up with TRBD1. The CDR3 has 13 residues. Losses at the gene ends were 3 bases for V and 4 bases for J; bases not matched to a gene: 5. Per germline, CDR1 DFQATT and CDR2 SNEGSKA (reference sequence). The CDR3 reads CSARPRGLYEQYF. CDR3 nucleotides: TGCAGTGCTAGGCCCAGGGGGCTGTACGAGCAGTACTTC.

This clonotype has just one count. This chain joins TRBV5-1 and TRBJ1-2, with D hard to call. The V gene lost 0 bases and the J gene lost 7 bases, with 10 bases spanning the gap. The CDR3 contains 13 residues. Germline lookup yields CDR1 SGHRS and CDR2 YFSETQ. The CDR3: CASSLGAVSGYTF. CDR3 nucleotides: TGCGCCAGCAGCTTGGGGGCAGTATCTGGCTACACCTTC.

This sequence joins TRBV4-3 and TRBJ2-6, with 11 bases identical to TRBD2. Trimming took 1 base from V and 4 from J; bases not matched to a gene: 6. There are 18 residues in the CDR3. Germline values: CDR1 LGHNA, CDR2 YSLEER. For the CDR3, the DNA is TGCGCCAGCAGCCAAGGACTAGCGGGATTGGGGGGGGCCAACGTCCTGACTTTC. Protein: CASSQGLAGLGGANVLTF.

This clonotype was detected a few times. This sequence joins TRBV4-2 and TRBJ2-2, with 9 bases that match TRBD1. Germline CDR1 LGHNA, CDR2 YNFKEQ. V dropped 5 bases and J dropped 1; count of bases not matched to a gene: 2. This CDR3 region has 15 residues. CDR3 nucleotides: TGTGCCAGCAGCAGGACAGGGGAGAACACCGGGGAGCTGTTTTTT. Protein product: CASSRTGENTGELFF.

This chain connects TRBV5-1 to TRBJ1-4, with no clear D. The ends were cut back, 4 bases at V and 8 bases at J, with 18 bases in the middle. Germline values: CDR1 SGHRS, CDR2 YFSETQ. This CDR3 is 15 amino acids long. Written as DNA, the CDR3 is TGCGCCAGCAGCCAGACTGATCCCTCGGCGGAAAAACTGTTTTTT. The encoded protein is CASSQTDPSAEKLFF.

This clonotype was detected only once. This sequence joins TRBV7-6 and TRBJ2-5; D gene ambiguous. The DNA end favors TRBJ2-7, so the J call may be wrong. The CDR3 consists of 13 residues. Germline V gives CDR1 SGHVS, CDR2 FNYEAQ. CDR3 loop: CASSLFQDYEQYF. The CDR3 bases are TGTGCCAGCAGCTTGTTCCAAGACTACGAGCAGTACTTC.